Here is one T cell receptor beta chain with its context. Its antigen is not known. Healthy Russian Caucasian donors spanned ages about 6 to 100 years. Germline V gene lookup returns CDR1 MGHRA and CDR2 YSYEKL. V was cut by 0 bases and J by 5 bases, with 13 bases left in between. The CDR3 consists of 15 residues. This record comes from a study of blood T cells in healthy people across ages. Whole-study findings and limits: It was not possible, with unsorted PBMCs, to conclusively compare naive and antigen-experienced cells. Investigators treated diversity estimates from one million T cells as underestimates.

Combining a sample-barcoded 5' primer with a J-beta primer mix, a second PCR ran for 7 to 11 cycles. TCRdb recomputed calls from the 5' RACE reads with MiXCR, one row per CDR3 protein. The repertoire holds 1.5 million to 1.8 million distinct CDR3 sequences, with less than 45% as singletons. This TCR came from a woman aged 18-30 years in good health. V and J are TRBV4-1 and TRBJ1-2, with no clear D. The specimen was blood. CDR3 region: CASSQDSPLGYGYTF. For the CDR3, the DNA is TGCGCCAGCAGCCAAGATTCACCCCTTGGTTATGGCTACACCTTC.